This TCR beta chain was identified in a study of tumor-infiltrating lymphocytes in primary liver carcinoma. Study-wide results and caveats: Tumor tissue displayed a significantly greater top-250-clone fraction than blood (p = 0.039).

This clonotype was recorded a few times. Its cognate antigen is unknown. Just one base apart from a much larger clone, this may be a read error. This likely comes from a read error, as the CDR3 has no conserved phenylalanine or tryptophan at its end. The authors made TCR beta cDNA from 500 to 600 ng total RNA with a constant-region primer. Investigators got TCR beta libraries out of three nested multiplex PCR rounds, done with slightly modified ARM-PCR. Primers for the first two PCR rounds were TRBV1-TRBV30 forward primers and a C-beta reverse primer (around 10 cycles per round). TCRdb reprocessed the multiplex PCR reads with MiXCR, giving one entry per CDR3 protein. The sample includes about 180,000 distinct CDR3 sequences, roughly 60% seen only once; the top ten take less than 75%. This CDR3 has 14 amino acids. Germline-derived CDR1 and CDR2 are SGHAT and FQNNGV. V was pared by 1 base and J by 2 bases, with 6 bases between.

Germline DNA was also extracted, and blood RNA was taken from unsorted whole blood. No patient had received treatment, and all had chronic HBV infection. This sequence joins TRBV11-2 and TRBJ2-1; D is unclear. Sequencing used peripheral blood. This receptor was identified in a man aged 35-49 years with primary liver carcinoma and hepatitis B virus infection. Written as DNA, the CDR3 is TGTGCCAGCAGCTTAGGGTGGGCCTACAATGAGCAGTTCCTC. Protein product: CASSLGWAYNEQFL.